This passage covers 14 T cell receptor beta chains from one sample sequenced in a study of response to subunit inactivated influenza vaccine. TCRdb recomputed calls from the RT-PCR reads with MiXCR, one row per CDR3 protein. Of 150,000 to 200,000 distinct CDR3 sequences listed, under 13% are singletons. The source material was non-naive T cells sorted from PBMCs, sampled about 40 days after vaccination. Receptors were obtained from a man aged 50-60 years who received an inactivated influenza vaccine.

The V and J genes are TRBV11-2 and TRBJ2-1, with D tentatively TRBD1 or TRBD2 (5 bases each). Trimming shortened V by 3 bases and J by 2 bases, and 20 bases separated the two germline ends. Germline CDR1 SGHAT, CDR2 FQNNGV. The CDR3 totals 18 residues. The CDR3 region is CASSLRSPGRLTYNEQFF. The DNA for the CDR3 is TGTGCCAGCAGCTTGAGGAGTCCGGGACGATTGACCTACAATGAGCAGTTCTTC.

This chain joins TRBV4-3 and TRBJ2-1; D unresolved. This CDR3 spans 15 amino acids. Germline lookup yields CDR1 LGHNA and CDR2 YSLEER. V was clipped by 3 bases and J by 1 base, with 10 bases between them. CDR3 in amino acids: CASSHSTTSYNEQFF. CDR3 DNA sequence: TGCGCCAGCAGCCACAGTACTACATCCTACAATGAGCAGTTCTTC.

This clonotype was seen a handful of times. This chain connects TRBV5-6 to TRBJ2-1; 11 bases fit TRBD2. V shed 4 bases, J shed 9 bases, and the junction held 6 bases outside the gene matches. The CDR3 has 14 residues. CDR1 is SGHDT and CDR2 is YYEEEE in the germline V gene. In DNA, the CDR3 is TGTGCCAGCAGCCGTGGACTAGCGGGTAGTGAGCAGTTCTTC. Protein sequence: CASSRGLAGSEQFF. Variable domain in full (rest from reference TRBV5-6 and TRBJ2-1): DAGVTQSPTHLIKTRGQQVTLRCSPKSGHDTVSWYQQALGQGPQFIFQYYEEEERQRGNFPDRFSGHQFPNYSSELNVNALLLGDSALYLCASSRGLAGSEQFFGPGTRLTVL.

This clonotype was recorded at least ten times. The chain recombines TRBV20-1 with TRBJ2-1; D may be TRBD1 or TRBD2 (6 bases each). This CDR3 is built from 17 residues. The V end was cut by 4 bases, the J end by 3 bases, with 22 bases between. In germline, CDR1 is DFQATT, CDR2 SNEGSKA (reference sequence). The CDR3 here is CSAIGGSRGSYYNEQFF. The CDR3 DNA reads TGCAGTGCTATAGGAGGGTCGAGGGGGAGCTACTACAATGAGCAGTTCTTC.

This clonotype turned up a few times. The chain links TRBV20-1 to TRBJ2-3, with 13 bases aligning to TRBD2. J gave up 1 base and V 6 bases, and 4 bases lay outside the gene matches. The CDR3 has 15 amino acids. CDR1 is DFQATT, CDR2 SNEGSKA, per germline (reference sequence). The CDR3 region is CSAKTSGGRTDTQYF. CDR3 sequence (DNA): TGCAGTGCCAAGACTAGCGGGGGGCGCACAGATACGCAGTATTTT.

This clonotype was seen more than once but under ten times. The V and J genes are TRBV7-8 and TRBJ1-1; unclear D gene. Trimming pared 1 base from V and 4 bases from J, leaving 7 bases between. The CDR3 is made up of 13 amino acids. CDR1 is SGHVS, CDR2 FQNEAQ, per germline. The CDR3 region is CASSLGVGTEAFF. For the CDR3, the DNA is TGTGCCAGCAGCTTAGGGGTCGGCACTGAAGCTTTCTTT. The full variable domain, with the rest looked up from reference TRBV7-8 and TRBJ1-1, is GAGVSQSPRYKVAKRGQDVALRCDPISGHVSLFWYQQALGQGPEFLTYFQNEAQLDKSGLPSDRFFAERPEGSVSTLKIQRTQQEDSAVYLCASSLGVGTEAFFGQGTRLTVV.

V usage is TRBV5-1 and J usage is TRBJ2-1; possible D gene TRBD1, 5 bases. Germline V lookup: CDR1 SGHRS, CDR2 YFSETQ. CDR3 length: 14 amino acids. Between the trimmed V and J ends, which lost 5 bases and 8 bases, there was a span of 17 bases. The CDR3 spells CASSKGRAVYEQFF. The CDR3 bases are TGCGCCAGCAGTAAAGGCAGGGCGGTTTATGAGCAGTTCTTC.

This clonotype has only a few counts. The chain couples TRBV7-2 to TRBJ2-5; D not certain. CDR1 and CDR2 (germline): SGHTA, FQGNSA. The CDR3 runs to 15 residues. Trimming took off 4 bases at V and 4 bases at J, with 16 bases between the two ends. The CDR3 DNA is TGTGCCAGCAGCTCCTCAGGCCTCGGCAGAGAGACCCAGTACTTC. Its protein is CASSSSGLGRETQYF.

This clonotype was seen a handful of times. The CDR3 nucleotides read TGTGCCAGCAGGTTCTTGGGGACGAGGTATGGCTACACCTTC. Translating gives CASRFLGTRYGYTF. The chain carries TRBV28 and TRBJ1-2; weak D call: TRBD1 (5 bases). Germline CDR1 and CDR2: MDHEN and SYDVKM. This CDR3 is built from 14 residues. Trimming cost V 6 bases and J 5 bases, with 16 bases left between them.

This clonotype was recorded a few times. CDR3 nucleotide sequence: TGTGCCAGCAGCCAGACAGGGGCGAACACTGAAGCTTTCTTT. Translated: CASSQTGANTEAFF. The chain links TRBV3-1 to TRBJ1-1, with 8 bases fitting TRBD1. This CDR3 comprises 14 residues. From germline, CDR1 is LGHDT and CDR2 YNNKEL (reference sequence). Trimming cost V 3 bases and J 1 base; bases outside gene matches: 1.

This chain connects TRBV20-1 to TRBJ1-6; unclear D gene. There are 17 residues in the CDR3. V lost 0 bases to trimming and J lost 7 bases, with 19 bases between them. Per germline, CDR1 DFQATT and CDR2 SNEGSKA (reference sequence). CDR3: CSARDKGRVRKNSPLHF. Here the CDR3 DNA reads TGCAGTGCTAGAGACAAGGGCAGAGTGAGGAAGAATTCACCCCTCCACTTT.

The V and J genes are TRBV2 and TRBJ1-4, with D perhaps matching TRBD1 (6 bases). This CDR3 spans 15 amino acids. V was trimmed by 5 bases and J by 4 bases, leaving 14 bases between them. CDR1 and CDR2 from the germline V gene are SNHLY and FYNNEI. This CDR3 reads CASSNTGSRNEKLFF. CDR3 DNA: TGTGCCAGCAGTAACACAGGGAGCCGTAATGAAAAACTGTTTTTT.

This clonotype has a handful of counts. The CDR3 region is CASSLAGGLYNEQFF. As DNA, the CDR3 is TGCGCCAGCAGCTTGGCCGGTGGACTGTACAATGAGCAGTTCTTC. The chain is built from TRBV5-1 and TRBJ2-1, with D possibly matching TRBD2 (5 bases). V was pared by 0 bases and J by 4 bases, with 11 bases between. Germline CDR1 is SGHRS and CDR2 is YFSETQ. The CDR3 is 15 residues long.

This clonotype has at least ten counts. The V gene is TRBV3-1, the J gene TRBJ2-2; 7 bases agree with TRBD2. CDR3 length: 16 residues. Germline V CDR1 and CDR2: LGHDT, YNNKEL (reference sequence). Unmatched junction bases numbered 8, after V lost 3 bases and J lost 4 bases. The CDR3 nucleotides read TGTGCCAGCAGCCAGGTTTTGCGGGGGATCACCGGGGAGCTGTTTTTT. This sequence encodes CASSQVLRGITGELFF.